What follows are 2 T cell receptor beta chains derived from one specimen sequenced in a study of shared clonotypes between healthy human individuals. Repertoires were generated with immunoSEQ multiplex PCR, while TCRdb's copy carries only in-frame clones and drops some. The sample has about 460,000 clones, roughly three quarters seen once. Sequencing input: PBMCs. The receptors originated from a woman aged 40-49 years in good health. Some clones in this sample may be carry-over from other donors' samples.

This chain links TRBV18 with TRBJ2-1; maybe TRBD1 (5 bases). The V gene lost 3 bases and the J gene lost 5 bases, with 11 bases spanning the gap. CDR1 is KGHSH, CDR2 LQKENI, per germline. The CDR3 spans 14 residues. The DNA of the CDR3 is TGTGCCAGCTCACCGTCGATAGGGGACAATGAGCAGTTCTTC. Encoded protein: CASSPSIGDNEQFF.

The chain carries TRBV28 and TRBJ1-6; no clear D gene. The CDR3 is made up of 15 amino acids. V lost 6 bases and J 0 bases, leaving 9 bases between the germline ends. Germline V lookup: CDR1 MDHEN, CDR2 SYDVKM. DNA for the CDR3: TGTGCCAGCAGCCCCAGCGGCTCCTATAATTCACCCCTCCACTTT. As protein: CASSPSGSYNSPLHF.